This TCR beta chain is drawn from a study of control samples from healthy donors and cancer patients. Judged by abundance, this clone is medium-sized. Other DNA variants within this sample encode the same CDR3. V lost 2 bases to trimming and J lost 7 bases, with 6 bases between them. In germline, CDR1 is SGHTA, CDR2 FQGNSA. The CDR3 has 12 amino acids. Assay: immunoSEQ multiplex PCR; the TCRdb copy retains only in-frame clones and omits some. The data hold roughly 69,000 clones, with more than 75% observed a single time. V gene TRBV7-2 combines with J gene TRBJ1-5, with D perhaps matching TRBD1 (5 bases). The sequenced sample consisted of PBMCs. This clonotype was sampled from a woman between 50 and 59 years old with head and neck cancer. CDR3 sequence (DNA): TGTGCCAGCAGCTTACAGGGACAGCCCCAGCATTTT. Translating gives CASSLQGQPQHF.